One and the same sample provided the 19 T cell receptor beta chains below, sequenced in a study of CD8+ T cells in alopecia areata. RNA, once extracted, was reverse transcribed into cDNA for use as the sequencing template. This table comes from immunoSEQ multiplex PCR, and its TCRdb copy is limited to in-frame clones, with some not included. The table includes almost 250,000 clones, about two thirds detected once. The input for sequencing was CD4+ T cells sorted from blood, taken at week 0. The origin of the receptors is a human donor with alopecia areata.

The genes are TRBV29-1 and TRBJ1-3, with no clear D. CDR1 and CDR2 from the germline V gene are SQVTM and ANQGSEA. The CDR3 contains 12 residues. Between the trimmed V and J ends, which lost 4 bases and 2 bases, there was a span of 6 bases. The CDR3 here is CSVVVPGNTIYF. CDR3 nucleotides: TGCAGCGTTGTGGTACCTGGAAACACCATATATTTT. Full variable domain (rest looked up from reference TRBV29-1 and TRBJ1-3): SAVISQKPSRDICQRGTSLTIQCQVDSQVTMMFWYRQQPGQSLTLIATANQGSEATYESGFVIDKFPISRPNLTFSTLTVSNMSPEDSSIYLCSVVVPGNTIYFGEGSWLTVV.

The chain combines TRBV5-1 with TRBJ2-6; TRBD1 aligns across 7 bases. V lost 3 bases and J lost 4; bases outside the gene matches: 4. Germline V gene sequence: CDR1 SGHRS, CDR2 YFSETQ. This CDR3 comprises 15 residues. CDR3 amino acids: CASSSTGVGANVLTF. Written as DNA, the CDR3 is TGCGCCAGCAGCTCCACAGGGGTAGGGGCCAACGTCCTGACTTTC.

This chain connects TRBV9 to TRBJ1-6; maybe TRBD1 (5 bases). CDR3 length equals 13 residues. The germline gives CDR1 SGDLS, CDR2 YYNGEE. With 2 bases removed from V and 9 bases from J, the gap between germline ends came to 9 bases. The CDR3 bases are TGTGCCAGCAGCGTGAGGGGCGGTTCACCCCTCCACTTT. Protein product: CASSVRGGSPLHF.

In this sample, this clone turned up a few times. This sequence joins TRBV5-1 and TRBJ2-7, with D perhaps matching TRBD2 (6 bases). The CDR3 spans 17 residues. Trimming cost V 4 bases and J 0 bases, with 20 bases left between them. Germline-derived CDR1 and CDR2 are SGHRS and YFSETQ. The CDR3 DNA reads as TGCGCCAGCAGCCCCGGGACGGCGGGGTGGGCCTCCTACGAGCAGTACTTC. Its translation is CASSPGTAGWASYEQYF.

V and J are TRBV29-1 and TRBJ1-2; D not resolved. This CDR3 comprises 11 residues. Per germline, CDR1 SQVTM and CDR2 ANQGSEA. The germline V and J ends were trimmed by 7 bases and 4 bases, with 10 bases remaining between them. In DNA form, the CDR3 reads TGCAGCGCGGGAGACATCTATGGCTACACCTTC. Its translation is CSAGDIYGYTF.

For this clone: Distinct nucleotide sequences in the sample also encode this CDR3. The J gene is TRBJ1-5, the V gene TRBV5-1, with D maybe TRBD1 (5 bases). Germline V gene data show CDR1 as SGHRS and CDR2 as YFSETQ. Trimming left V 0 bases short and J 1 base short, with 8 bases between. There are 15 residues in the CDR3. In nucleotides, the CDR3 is TGCGCCAGCAGCTTGGGGCAGGGAAGCAATCAGCCCCAGCATTTT. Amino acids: CASSLGQGSNQPQHF.

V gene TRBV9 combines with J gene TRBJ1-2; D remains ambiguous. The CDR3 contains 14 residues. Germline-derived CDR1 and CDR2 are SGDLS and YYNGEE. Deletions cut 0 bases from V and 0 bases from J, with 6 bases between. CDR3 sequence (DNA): TGTGCCAGCAGCGTAGCTATGGCTAACTATGGCTACACCTTC. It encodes CASSVAMANYGYTF.

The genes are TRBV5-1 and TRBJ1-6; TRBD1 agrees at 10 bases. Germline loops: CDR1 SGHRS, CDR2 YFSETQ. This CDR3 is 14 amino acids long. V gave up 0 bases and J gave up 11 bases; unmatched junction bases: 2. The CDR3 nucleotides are TGCGCCAGCAGCTTGGGGGACAGGGGTGCACCCCTCCACTTT. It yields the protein CASSLGDRGAPLHF.

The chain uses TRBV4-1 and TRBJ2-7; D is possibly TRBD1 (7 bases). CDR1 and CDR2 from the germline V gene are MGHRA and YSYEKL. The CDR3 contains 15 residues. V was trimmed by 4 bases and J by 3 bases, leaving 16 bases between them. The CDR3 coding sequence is TGCGCCAGCAGCCTAGTGGAGGGGGCCGACTACGAGCAGTACTTC. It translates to CASSLVEGADYEQYF.

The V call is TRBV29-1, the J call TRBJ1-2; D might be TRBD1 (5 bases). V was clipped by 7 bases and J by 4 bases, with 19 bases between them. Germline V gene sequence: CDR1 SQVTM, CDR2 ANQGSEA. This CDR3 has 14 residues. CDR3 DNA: TGCAGCGCCTCACCCATGACAGCAACCTATGGCTACACCTTC. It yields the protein CSASPMTATYGYTF.

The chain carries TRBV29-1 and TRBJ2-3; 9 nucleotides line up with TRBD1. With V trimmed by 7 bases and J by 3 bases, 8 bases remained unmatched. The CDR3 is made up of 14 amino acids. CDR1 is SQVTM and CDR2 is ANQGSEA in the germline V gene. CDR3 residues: CSAKLQGATDTQYF. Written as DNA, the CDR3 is TGCAGCGCCAAACTACAGGGGGCGACAGATACGCAGTATTTT.

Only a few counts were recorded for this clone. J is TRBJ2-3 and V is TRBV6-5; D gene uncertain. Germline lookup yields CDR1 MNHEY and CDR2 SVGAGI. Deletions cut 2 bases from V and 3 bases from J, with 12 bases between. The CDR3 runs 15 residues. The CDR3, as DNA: TGTGCCAGCAGTTACACGCCCGGTGTTACAGATACGCAGTATTTT. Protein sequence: CASSYTPGVTDTQYF.

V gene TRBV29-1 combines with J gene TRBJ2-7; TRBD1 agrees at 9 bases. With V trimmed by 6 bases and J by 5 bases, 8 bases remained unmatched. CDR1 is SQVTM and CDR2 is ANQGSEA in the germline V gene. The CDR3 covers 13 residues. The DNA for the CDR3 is TGCAGCGTAGCTGGACAGGGGAGGCACGAGCAGTACTTC. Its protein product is CSVAGQGRHEQYF.

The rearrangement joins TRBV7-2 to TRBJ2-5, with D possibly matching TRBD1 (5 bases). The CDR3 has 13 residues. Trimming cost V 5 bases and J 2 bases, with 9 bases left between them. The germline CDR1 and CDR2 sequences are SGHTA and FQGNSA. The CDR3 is CASSVRQQETQYF. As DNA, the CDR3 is TGTGCCAGCAGCGTCCGACAGCAAGAGACCCAGTACTTC. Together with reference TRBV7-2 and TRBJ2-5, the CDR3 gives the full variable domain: GAGVSQSPSNKVTEKGKDVELRCDPISGHTALYWYRQSLGQGLEFLIYFQGNSAPDKSGLPSDRFSAERTGGSVSTLTIQRTQQEDSAVYLCASSVRQQETQYFGPGTRLLVL.

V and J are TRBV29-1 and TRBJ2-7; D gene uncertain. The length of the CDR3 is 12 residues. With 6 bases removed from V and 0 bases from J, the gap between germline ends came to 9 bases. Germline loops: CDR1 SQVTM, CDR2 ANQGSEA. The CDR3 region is CSVTGPSYEQYF. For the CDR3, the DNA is TGCAGCGTCACCGGGCCCTCCTACGAGCAGTACTTC.

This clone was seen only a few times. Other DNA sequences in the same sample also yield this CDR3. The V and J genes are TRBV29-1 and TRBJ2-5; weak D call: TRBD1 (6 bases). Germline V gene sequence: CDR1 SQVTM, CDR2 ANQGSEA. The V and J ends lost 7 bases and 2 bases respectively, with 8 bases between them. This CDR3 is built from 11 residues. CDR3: CSGGQQETQYF. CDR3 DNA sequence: TGCAGCGGTGGACAGCAAGAGACCCAGTACTTC.

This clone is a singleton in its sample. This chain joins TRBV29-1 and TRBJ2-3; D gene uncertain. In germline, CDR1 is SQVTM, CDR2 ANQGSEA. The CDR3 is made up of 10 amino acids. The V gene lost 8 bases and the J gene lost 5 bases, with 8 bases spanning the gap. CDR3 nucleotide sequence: TGCAGCTTAGGAGAAGATACGCAGTATTTT. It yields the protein CSLGEDTQYF.

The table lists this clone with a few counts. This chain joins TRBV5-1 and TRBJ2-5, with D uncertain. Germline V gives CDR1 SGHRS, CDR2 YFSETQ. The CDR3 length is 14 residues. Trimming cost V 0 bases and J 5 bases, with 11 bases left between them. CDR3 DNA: TGCGCCAGCAGCTTGGGTTTAGGGTCGGAGACCCAGTACTTC. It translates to CASSLGLGSETQYF.

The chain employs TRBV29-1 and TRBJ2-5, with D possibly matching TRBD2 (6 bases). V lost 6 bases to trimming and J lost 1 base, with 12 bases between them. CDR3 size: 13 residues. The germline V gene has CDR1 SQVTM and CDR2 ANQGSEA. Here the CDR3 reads CSVLWGVQETQYF. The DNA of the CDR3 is TGCAGCGTCCTTTGGGGGGTCCAAGAGACCCAGTACTTC.